This T cell receptor beta chain was identified in a study of blood T cell repertoires in COVID-19. Across the whole study: Sites across the United States, Italy and Spain contributed samples from acute and convalescent COVID-19. Sources were T cells, B-cell-depleted T cells, or PBMCs; the material itself was cDNA or gDNA.

Under the authors' procedure: From reference gene primer amplification, estimates of nucleated cell counts were derived. Generated by immunoSEQ multiplex PCR, the TCRdb table keeps only in-frame clones and is missing some. The V and J calls and the clone size are those of that table, but D and trimming were determined from the DNA. The sample lists around 180,000 clones; around 74% were seen once. The CDR3 length is 13 residues. Looked up from germline, CDR1 is SNHLY and CDR2 is FYNNEI. V was trimmed by 7 bases and J by 5 bases, leaving 9 bases between them. This receptor was identified in a woman at least 80 years old with acute or convalescent COVID-19. The rearrangement links TRBV2 to TRBJ1-6, with D possibly matching TRBD1 (6 bases). The sequenced sample consisted of peripheral blood. The CDR3 spells CASTWTDNSPLHF. The CDR3 coding sequence is TGTGCCAGCACCTGGACAGATAATTCACCCCTCCACTTT.